The source of this T cell receptor (beta chain) is a study of spatial heterogeneity in lung cancer. Study-level information: Consistently, beta-chain sequences turned up in larger numbers than alpha-chain sequences did. Unique TCR and UMI combinations averaged more than ten appearances each in raw reads.

Per the germline V gene, CDR1 is MNHNY and CDR2 is SVGAGI (reference sequence). The CDR3 length is 15 residues. V dropped 6 bases and J dropped 0; count of bases not matched to a gene: 5. The study, taken as a whole, reports: Blood carried ubiquitous expanded tumor TCRs more at resection than follow-up.

This clonotype occurred many times. Its antigen is unknown. Unique molecular identifiers tagged every individual TCR cDNA molecule. MiXCR, applied by TCRdb to the 5' RACE reads, yields one record per CDR3 protein. In the table there are 20,000 to 25,000 distinct CDR3 sequences, about 4.9% of which are singletons. As for time point: sample taken at primary tumor resection. Extraction of whole RNA from tumor, nontumor lung or frozen PBMC preceded unsorted sequencing. The gene calls are TRBV6-6 and TRBJ1-5; 7 bases match TRBD1. The receptor comes from a male donor with early-stage non-small cell lung cancer. The material was PBMCs, obtained at surgery. CDR3 bases: TGTGCCAGCAGCCTAAGACAGGGTAGCAATCAGCCCCAGCATTTT. This gives the protein CASSLRQGSNQPQHF.